The table lists the clone carrying this T cell receptor (beta chain) with a count of one. Its cognate antigen is unknown. Deletions cut 5 bases from V and 8 bases from J, with 10 bases between. The CDR3 spans 12 residues. The sample's treatment: roughly 10-day PBMC culture with coronavirus spike peptide pools or control peptides (ViraFEST assay). Gathered ahead of the COVID-19 pandemic (2011-2018) were the CD4+ T cells of the unexposed donor. The entry originates in a study of vaccination and CD4 T cells after COVID-19. The study sequenced cultured CD4+ T cell DNA using the Oncomine TCR Beta short-read assay. Investigators obtained genomic DNA by extraction from cultured CD4+ T cells. Using its own MiXCR run on the PCR reads, TCRdb lists one record per CDR3 protein. The table shows over 7,500 distinct CDR3 sequences, with 31% occurring only once.

The chain recombines TRBV12-3 or TRBV12-4 with TRBJ2-1; D unclear. The sequence was collected from a human donor in good health. The sequenced sample was CD4+ T cells from blood, cultured in vitro. The CDR3 loop reads CASSRPFDEQFF. Here the CDR3 DNA reads TGTGCCAGCAGTCGACCTTTCGATGAGCAGTTCTTC.